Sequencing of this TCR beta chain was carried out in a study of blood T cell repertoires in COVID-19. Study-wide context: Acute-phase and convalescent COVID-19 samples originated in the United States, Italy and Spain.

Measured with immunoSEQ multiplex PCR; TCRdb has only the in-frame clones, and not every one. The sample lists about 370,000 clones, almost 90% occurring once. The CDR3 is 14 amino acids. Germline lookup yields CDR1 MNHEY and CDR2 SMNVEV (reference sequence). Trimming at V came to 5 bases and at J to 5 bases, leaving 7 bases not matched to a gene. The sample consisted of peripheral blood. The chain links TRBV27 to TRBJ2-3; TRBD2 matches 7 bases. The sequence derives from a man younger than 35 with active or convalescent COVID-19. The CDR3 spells CASSPGTMGDTQYF. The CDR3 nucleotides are TGTGCCAGCAGTCCTGGGACTATGGGAGATACGCAGTATTTT.